The rows below give T cell receptor beta chains drawn from one sample of a study of blood T cell repertoires in COVID-19. Clones were sequenced by immunoSEQ multiplex PCR, and TCRdb holds only the in-frame ones, with some missing. The table has 240,000 or so clones, around three quarters seen once. Material for sequencing was peripheral blood. These receptors originate from a woman older than 75 with acute or convalescent COVID-19. Each CDR3 is given with its conserved first and last residue. Some rows have no size entry. The others give once, few or many, or a class for an expanded clone.

TRBV4-1 NA CASSPLWIANQPQHF
TRBV9 NA CASRSDLGQVGRGYTF
TRBV7-2 NA CASSARDRSEAFF
TRBV10-1 NA CASSDSGRVTEQFF
TRBV6-6 NA CASKVTGTGDYGYTF
TRBV6-1 NA CASSEKAREPNYGYTF
TRBV19 NA CASSIGGGHVRTEAFF
TRBV6-1 NA CASSEQGTRTYEQYF
TRBV27 NA CASSFRDRGGYTF
TRBV5-1 few CASSLPGQGVHYEQYF
TRBV12-3/TRBV12-4 once CASRDRAGETQYF
TRBV6-5 NA CASSIQGRLQETQYF
TRBV6-6 NA CASSPTGGTGNTIYF
TRBV5-1 NA CASSLGTGFLYEQYF
TRBV5-1 NA CASQLGDRANEQFF
TRBV7-9 NA CASSLVREQQYF
TRBV3-1/TRBV3-2 NA CASSLRDTYEQYF
TRBV30 NA CAWSAYTGAETQYF
TRBV5-1 NA CASSPPGLALYNEQFF
TRBV6-2/TRBV6-3 NA CASSPGQKYNSPLHF
TRBV9 NA CASSVAPENEQFF
TRBV27 once CASRPRDRPYYGYTF
TRBV6-5 NA CASSSLVSTGYEQYF
TRBV6-5 NA CASRRPQGTQYF
TRBV7-9 NA CASSRQGSNQPQHF
TRBV21-1 NA CASSKKCVETAKEETQYF
TRBV5-6 NA CASSFKSGATNEKLFF
TRBV18 NA CASSASGQMNTEAFF
TRBV2 NA CASSGQNTGELFF
TRBV7-9 NA CASSLAGGQGFSGNTIYF
TRBV19 NA CASSMIGTGAYEQYF
TRBV6-7 NA CANVHLGSGRPIYVSIRDTQYF
TRBV11-2 NA CASSLADSYNEQFF
TRBV3-1/TRBV3-2 NA CASSLRQGTNYGYTF
TRBV19 NA CASSGQVTEAFF
TRBV27 NA CASSLSRDSYGYTF
TRBV10-1 NA CASSGGQGRGRSDYEQYF
TRBV5-1 NA CASSLVAGGTDTQYF
TRBV4-2 NA CASSQAPRGQPGNTIYF
TRBV30 NA CAWTSMGLNTEAFF
TRBV4-3 NA CASSQDLDRGEAFF
TRBV18 NA CASSYGQGGNSPLHF
TRBV10-2 NA CASSRQGDNYGYTF
TRBV2 few CASSTGLAGVLGELFF